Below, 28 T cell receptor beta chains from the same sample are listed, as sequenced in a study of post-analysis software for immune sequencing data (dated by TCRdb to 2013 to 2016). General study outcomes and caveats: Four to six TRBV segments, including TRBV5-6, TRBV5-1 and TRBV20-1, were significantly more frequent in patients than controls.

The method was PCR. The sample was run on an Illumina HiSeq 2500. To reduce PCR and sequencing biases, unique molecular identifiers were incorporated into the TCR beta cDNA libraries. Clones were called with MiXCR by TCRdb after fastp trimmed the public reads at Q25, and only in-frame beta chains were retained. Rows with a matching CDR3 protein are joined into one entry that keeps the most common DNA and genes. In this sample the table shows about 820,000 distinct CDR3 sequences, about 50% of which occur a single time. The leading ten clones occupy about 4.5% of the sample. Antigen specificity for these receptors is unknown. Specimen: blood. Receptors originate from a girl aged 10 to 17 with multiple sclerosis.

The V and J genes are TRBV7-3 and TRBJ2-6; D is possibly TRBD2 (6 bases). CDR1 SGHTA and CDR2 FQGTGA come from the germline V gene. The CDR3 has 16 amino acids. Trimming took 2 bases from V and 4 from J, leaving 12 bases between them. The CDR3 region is CASSLWGAGGANVLTF. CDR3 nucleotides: TGTGCCAGCAGCTTATGGGGCGCGGGGGGGGCCAACGTCCTGACTTTC.

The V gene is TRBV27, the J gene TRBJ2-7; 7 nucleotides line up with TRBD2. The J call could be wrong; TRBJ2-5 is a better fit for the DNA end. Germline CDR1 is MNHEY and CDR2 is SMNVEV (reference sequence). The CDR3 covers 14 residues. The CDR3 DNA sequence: TGTGCCAGCAGTACCATAACTAGCGTCGGGACCCAGTACTTC. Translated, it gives CASSTITSVGTQYF.

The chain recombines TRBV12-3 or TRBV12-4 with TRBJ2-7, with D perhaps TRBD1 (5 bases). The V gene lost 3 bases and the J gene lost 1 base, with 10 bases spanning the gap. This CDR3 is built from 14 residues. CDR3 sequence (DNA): TGTGCCAGCAGTTTTCAGGGAACGTCCTACGAGCAGTACTTC. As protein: CASSFQGTSYEQYF.

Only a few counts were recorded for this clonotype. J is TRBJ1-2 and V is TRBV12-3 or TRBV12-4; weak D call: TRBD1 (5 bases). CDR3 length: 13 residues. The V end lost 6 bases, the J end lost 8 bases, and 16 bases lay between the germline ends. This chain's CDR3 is CASSASGELGYTF. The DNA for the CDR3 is TGTGCCAGCAGCGCTTCGGGGGAATTAGGCTACACCTTC.

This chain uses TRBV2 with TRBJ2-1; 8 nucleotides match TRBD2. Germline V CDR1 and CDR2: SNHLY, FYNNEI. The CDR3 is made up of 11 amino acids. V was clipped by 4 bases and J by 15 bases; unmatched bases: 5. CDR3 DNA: TGTGCCAGCAGTGGAGGGACTAGACTGTTCTTC. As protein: CASSGGTRLFF.

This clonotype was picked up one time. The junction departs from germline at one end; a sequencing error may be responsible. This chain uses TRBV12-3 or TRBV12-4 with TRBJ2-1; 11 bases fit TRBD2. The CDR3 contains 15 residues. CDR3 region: CTSSLGLAGGNEQFF. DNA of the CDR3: TGTACCAGCAGTTTAGGGCTAGCGGGAGGCAATGAGCAGTTCTTC.

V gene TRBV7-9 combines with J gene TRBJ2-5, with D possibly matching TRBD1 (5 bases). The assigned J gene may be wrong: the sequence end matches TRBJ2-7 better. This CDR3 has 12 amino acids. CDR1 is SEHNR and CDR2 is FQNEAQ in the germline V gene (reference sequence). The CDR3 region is CASSLPRDEQYF. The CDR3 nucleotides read TGTGCCAGCAGCTTACCCAGGGACGAGCAGTACTTC.

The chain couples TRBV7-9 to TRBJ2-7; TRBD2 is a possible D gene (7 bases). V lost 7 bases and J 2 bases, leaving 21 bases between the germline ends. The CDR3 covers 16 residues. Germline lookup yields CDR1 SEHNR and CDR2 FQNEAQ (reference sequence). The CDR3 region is CASTQSGGGLTYEQYF. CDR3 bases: TGTGCCAGCACCCAAAGTGGGGGGGGCCTGACCTACGAGCAGTACTTC.

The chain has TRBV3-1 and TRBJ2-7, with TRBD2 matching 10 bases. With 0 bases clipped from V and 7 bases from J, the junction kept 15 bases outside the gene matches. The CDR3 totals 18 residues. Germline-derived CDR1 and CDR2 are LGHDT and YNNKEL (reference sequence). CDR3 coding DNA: TGTGCCAGCAGCCAAGATCGAGAGCGGGAGGGCCCGGAGAGGGAGCAGTACTTC. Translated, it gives CASSQDREREGPEREQYF.

In DNA, the CDR3 is TGTGCCAGCAGTACGGGGCTGGGTGGCTACACCTTC. It is translated as CASSTGLGGYTF. V usage is TRBV25-1 and J usage is TRBJ1-2; possible D gene TRBD1, 5 bases. V lost 5 bases, J lost 7 bases, and 11 bases lay in between. This CDR3 comprises 12 residues. Germline CDR1 is MGHDK and CDR2 is SYGVNS.

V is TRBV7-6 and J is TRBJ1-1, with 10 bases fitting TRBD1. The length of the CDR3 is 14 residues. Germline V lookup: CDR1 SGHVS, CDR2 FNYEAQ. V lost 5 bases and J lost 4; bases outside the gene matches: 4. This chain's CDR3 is CASSTDRGTTEAFF. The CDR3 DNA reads TGTGCCAGCAGCACGGACAGGGGGACCACTGAAGCTTTCTTT.

The CDR3, as DNA: TGCAGTGCGGCTAGGACAGGGGTAGAGACCCAGTACTTC. This encodes CSAARTGVETQYF. The V and J genes are TRBV20-1 and TRBJ2-5; 9 bases line up with TRBD1. This CDR3 is 13 amino acids long. Germline trimming cut 6 bases from V and 4 bases from J; bases unmatched to any gene: 6. Germline CDR1 reads DFQATT; CDR2 reads SNEGSKA (reference sequence).

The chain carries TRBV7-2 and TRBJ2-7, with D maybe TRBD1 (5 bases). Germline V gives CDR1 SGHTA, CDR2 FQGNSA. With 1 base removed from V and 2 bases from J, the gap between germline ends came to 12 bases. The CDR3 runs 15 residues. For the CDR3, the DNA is TGTGCCAGCAGCTTAGAAGGGGCAAGTCCCTACGAGCAGTACTTC. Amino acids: CASSLEGASPYEQYF.

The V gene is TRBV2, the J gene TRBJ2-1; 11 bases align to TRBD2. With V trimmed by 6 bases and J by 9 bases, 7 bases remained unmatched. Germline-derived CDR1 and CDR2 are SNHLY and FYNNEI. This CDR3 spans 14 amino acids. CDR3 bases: TGTGCCAGCAGCGATAGCGGGAGGGGTCTTGAGCAGTTCTTC. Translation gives CASSDSGRGLEQFF.

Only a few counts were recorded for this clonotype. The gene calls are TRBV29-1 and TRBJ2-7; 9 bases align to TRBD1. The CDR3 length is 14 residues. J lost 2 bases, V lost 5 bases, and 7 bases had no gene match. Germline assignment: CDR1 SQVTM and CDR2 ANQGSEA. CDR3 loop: CSVSGTGRPYEQYF. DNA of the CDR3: TGCAGCGTTTCCGGGACAGGGCGCCCCTACGAGCAGTACTTC.

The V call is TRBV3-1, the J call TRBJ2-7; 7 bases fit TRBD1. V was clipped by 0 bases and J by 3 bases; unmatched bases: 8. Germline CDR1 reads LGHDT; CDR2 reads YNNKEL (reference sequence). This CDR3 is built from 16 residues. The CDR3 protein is CASSQDSGDRYYEQYF. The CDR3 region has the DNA TGTGCCAGCAGCCAAGATTCAGGGGACAGATACTACGAGCAGTACTTC.

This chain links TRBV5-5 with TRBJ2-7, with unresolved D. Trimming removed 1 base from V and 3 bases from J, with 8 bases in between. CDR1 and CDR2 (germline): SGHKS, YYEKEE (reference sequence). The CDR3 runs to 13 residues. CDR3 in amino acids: CASSLIQHYEQYF. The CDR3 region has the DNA TGTGCCAGCAGCTTGATCCAGCACTACGAGCAGTACTTC.

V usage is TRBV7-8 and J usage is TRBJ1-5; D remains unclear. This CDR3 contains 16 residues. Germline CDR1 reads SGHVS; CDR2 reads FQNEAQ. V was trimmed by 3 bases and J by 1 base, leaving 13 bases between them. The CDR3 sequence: CASSLGAGISNQPQHF. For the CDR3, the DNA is TGTGCCAGCAGCTTGGGAGCGGGGATCAGCAATCAGCCCCAGCATTTT.

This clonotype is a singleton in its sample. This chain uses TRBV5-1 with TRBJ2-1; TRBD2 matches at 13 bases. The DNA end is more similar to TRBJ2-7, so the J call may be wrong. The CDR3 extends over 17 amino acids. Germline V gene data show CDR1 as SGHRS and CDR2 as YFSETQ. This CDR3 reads CASSSWSGTSGDNEQYF. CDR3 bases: TGCGCCAGCAGCTCGTGGTCCGGGACTAGCGGGGACAATGAGCAGTACTTC.

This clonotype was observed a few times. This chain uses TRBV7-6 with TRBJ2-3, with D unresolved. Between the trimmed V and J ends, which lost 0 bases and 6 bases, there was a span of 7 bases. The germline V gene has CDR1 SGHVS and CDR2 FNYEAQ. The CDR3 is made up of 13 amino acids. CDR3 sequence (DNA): TGTGCCAGCAGCTTAGCGGCGCCGGATACGCAGTATTTT. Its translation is CASSLAAPDTQYF.

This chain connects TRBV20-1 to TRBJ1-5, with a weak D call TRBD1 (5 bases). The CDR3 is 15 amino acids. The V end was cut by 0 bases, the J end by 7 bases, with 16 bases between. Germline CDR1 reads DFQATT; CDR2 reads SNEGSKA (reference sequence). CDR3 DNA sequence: TGCAGTGCTAGAGATCTGGGCAGGGAGAACCAGCCCCAGCATTTT. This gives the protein CSARDLGRENQPQHF.

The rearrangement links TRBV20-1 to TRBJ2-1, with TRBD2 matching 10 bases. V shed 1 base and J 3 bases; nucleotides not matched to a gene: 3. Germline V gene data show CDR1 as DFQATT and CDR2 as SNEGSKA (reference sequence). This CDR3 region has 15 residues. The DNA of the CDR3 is TGCAGTGCTAGAGGTCTAGCGGGAGTCTACAATGAGCAGTTCTTC. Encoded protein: CSARGLAGVYNEQFF.

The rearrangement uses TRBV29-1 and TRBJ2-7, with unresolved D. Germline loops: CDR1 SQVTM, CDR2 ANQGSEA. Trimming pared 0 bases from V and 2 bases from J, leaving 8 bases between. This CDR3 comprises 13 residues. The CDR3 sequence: CSVEDRQTYEQYF. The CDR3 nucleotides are TGCAGCGTTGAAGATCGCCAGACCTACGAGCAGTACTTC.

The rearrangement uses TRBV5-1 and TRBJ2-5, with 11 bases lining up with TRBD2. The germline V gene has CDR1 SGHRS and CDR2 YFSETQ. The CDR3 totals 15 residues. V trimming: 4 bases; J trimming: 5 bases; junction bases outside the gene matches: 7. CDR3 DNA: TGCGCCAGCAGCCGTAGCGGGGGGGCCCACGAGACCCAGTACTTC. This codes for CASSRSGGAHETQYF.

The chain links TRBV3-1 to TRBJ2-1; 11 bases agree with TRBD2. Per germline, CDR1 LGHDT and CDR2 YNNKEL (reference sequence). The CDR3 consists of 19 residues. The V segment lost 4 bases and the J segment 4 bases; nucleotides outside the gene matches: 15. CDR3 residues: CASSLRRTSGGRRYNEQFF. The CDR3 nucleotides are TGTGCCAGCAGCCTTAGGCGTACTAGCGGGGGTCGGAGGTACAATGAGCAGTTCTTC.

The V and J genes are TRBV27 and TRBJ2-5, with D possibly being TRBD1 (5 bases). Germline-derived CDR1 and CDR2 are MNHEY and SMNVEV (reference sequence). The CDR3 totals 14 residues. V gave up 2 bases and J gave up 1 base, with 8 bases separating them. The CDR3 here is CASSLKQGQETQYF. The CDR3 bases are TGTGCCAGCAGTTTAAAGCAGGGCCAAGAGACCCAGTACTTC.

The CDR3 loop reads CASSFQEGFEQYF. The CDR3, as DNA: TGCGCCAGCAGCTTCCAAGAAGGGTTCGAGCAGTACTTC. The J gene is TRBJ2-7, the V gene TRBV5-1, with D hard to call. With 2 bases removed from V and 6 bases from J, the gap between germline ends came to 12 bases. The CDR3 runs to 13 residues. The germline gives CDR1 SGHRS, CDR2 YFSETQ. Full variable domain (remainder filled in from reference TRBV5-1 and TRBJ2-7): KAGVTQTPRYLIKTRGQQVTLSCSPISGHRSVSWYQQTPGQGLQFLFEYFSETQRNKGNFPGRFSGRQFSNSRSEMNVSTLELGDSALYLCASSFQEGFEQYFGPGTRLTVT.

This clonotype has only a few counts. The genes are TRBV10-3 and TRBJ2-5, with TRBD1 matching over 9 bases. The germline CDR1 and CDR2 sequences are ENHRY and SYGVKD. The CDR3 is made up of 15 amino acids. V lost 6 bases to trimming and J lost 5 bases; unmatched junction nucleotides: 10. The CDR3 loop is CAISLGTGQRETQYF. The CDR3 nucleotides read TGTGCCATCAGCCTCGGGACAGGGCAGAGGGAGACCCAGTACTTC.